The clone carrying this T cell receptor (beta chain) was seen ten or more times. Its antigen is not identified. The data belong to a study of response to subunit inactivated influenza vaccine. The CDR3 runs to 15 residues. The V and J ends lost 4 bases and 0 bases respectively, with 14 bases between them. Germline CDR1 is SGHRS and CDR2 is YFSETQ. Using its own MiXCR run on the RT-PCR reads, TCRdb lists one record per CDR3 protein. The sample lists about 650,000 distinct CDR3 sequences; 14% were seen once. General study points: Seasonal influenza vaccination, on each occasion, was suggested by the authors to recruit few new T cells.

The sample here was PBMCs from blood, taken 14 to 15 days before vaccination. The receptor was isolated from a man in his fifties or sixties who received an inactivated influenza vaccine. The chain recombines TRBV5-1 with TRBJ2-7, with D perhaps given as TRBD1 or TRBD2 (5 bases each). CDR3 nucleotide sequence: TGCGCCAGCAGCACCGGGACGGCCGTCTCCTACGAGCAGTACTTC. Translation gives CASSTGTAVSYEQYF.